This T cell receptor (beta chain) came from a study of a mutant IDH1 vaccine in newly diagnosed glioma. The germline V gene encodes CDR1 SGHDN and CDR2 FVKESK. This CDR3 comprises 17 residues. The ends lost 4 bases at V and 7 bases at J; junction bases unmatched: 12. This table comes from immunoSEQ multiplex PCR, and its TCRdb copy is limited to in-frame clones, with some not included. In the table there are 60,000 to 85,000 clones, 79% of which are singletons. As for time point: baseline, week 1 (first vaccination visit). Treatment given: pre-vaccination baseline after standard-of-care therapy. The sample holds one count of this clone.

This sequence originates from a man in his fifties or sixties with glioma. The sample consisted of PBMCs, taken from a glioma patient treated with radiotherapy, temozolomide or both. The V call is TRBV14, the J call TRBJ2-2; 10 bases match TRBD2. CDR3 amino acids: CASSRPLAGALSGELFF. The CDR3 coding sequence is TGTGCCAGCAGCCGGCCTCTAGCGGGGGCCCTAAGCGGGGAGCTGTTTTTT.